This is a list of T cell receptor beta chains from one sample in a study of CD8+CD57+ T cells in acquired aplastic anemia. TCRdb independently ran MiXCR on the reads; one entry per CDR3 protein. Of roughly 420,000 distinct CDR3 sequences detected, 65% to 80% appear once; the ten largest clones hold 4%. The specimen sequenced was sorted CD4+, CD8+, or CD8+CD57+ T cells (not recorded which) from PBMCs. The receptors stem from a human donor in good health, serving as a control. Each CDR3 is given with its conserved first and last residue. The D gene is left open where the match is weak. Some rows have no size entry. The others give once, few or many, or a class for an expanded clone.

- | TRBJ1-2 | TRBV2 | - | TGTGCCAGCAGTGAGCCCGACCGGGCCTATGGCTACACCTTC | CASSEPDRAYGYTF
- | TRBJ1-1 | TRBV7-4 | - | TGTGCCAGCAGCACAAACGGGCGCCGGGGGGTCAGTGAAGCTTTCTTT | CASSTNGRRGVSEAFF
TRBD1 | TRBJ1-5 | TRBV29-1 | few | TGCAGCGTCAGGGGGCTGGGCAATCAGCCCCAGCATTTT | CSVRGLGNQPQHF
- | TRBJ1-1 | TRBV29-1 | many | TGCAGCGTGGGGAATATGAACACTGAAGCTTTCTTT | CSVGNMNTEAFF
- | TRBJ1-2 | TRBV7-2 | - | TGTGCCAGCAGCGTTTACAGGGTCGAGGACTATGGCTACACCTTC | CASSVYRVEDYGYTF
TRBD1 | TRBJ2-5 | TRBV20-1 | - | TGCAGTGCTATCGACAGGGGTTACGAGCAGACCCAGTACTTC | CSAIDRGYEQTQYF
TRBD1 | TRBJ1-2 | TRBV19 | many | TGTGCCAGTAGCGCTACAGGGGCCCTCATCTATGGCTACACCTTC | CASSATGALIYGYTF
TRBD1 | TRBJ2-3 | TRBV9 | - | TGTGCCAGCAGCACCGGGACAGGAGGGCCTAGAGATACGCAGTATTTT | CASSTGTGGPRDTQYF
- | TRBJ2-5 | TRBV9 | - | TGTGCCAGCAGCGTAGCGCGGGGCCTAACAGATACGCACTTC | CASSVARGLTDTHF
- | TRBJ1-1 | TRBV7-2 | - | TGTGCCAGCAGCCTAGATCGGGGAGGGAATGAAGCTTACTTT | CASSLDRGGNEAYF
- | TRBJ2-2 | TRBV10-1 | - | TGCGCCAGCAGTACCAGGGCGACCACCGGGGAGCTGTTTTTT | CASSTRATTGELFF
- | TRBJ1-1 | TRBV25-1 | - | TGTGCCAGCATGTCAGGTGTCTGGGGGTATGAAGCTTTCTTT | CASMSGVWGYEAFF
TRBD1 | TRBJ1-2 | TRBV9 | - | TGTGCCAGCAGCGTAGGGACAGGGAGAGCTAACTATGGCTACACCTTC | CASSVGTGRANYGYTF
- | TRBJ2-2 | TRBV5-1 | - | TGCGCCAGCTACGGGACGGGCAGGTCACCCGGGGAGCTGTTTTTT | CASYGTGRSPGELFF
- | TRBJ2-3 | TRBV20-1 | once | TGCAGTGCTACCGGGGCAGTGATCACAGATACGCAGTATTTT | CSATGAVITDTQYF
TRBD1 | TRBJ2-7 | TRBV5-8 | - | TGTGCCAGCAGTCAAGGAGAGCAGGGGGCGTACGAGCAGTACTTC | CASSQGEQGAYEQYF
- | TRBJ1-1 | TRBV9 | - | TGTGCCAGCAGAACGGGCTCTGGAAACACCATATATTTCTTT | CASRTGSGNTIYFF
- | TRBJ1-2 | TRBV15 | - | TGCAGTGCTAGCGCGACAACTGACTATGGCTACACCTTC | CSASATTDYGYTF
- | TRBJ2-7 | TRBV7-8 | - | TGTGCCAGCAGCTCCGTCCGGGACAAGTACCATCGGGAGCAGTACTTC | CASSSVRDKYHREQYF
- | TRBJ2-7 | TRBV20-1 | - | TGCAGGGACGCTTCCCACCGAGGGGGAGACGAGCAGTACTTC | CRDASHRGGDEQYF
- | TRBJ1-3 | TRBV20-1 | - | TGCAGTGCTTACATACCGGACACCATATATTTT | CSAYIPDTIYF
- | TRBJ2-1 | TRBV6-5 | once | TGTGCCAGCAGTTACTCAACAGTTTACAATGAGCAGTTCTTC | CASSYSTVYNEQFF
- | TRBJ2-1 | TRBV4-1 | - | TGCGCCAGCAGCCAGATAAACTCCTACAATGAGCAGTTCTTC | CASSQINSYNEQFF
- | TRBJ2-7 | TRBV20-1 | many | TGCAGTGCCCACCGGGGGGCAGGGGGCCCCTACGAGCAGTACTTC | CSAHRGAGGPYEQYF
- | TRBJ2-7 | TRBV30 | many | TGTGCCTGGAGTGGTAAAGGCCCAAGCCCCTACGAGCAGTACTTC | CAWSGKGPSPYEQYF
TRBD2 | TRBJ2-3 | TRBV7-2 | few | TGTGCCAGCAGCTTAGAACCGACTAGCATCTACGAGCAGTTT | CASSLEPTSIYEQF
TRBD1 | TRBJ2-7 | TRBV5-6 | - | TGTGCCAGCGACGGGACAGGGAACGAGCAGTACTTC | CASDGTGNEQYF
- | TRBJ2-7 | TRBV20-1 | - | TGCAGTGTCTCCCCCCTCCCGGGGCGAACCACGTGGGGCGAGCAGTACTTC | CSVSPLPGRTTWGEQYF
TRBD1 | TRBJ1-5 | TRBV6-1 | many | TGTGCCAGCAATGACAGGGTGAGCTATAGCAATCAGCCCCAGCATTTT | CASNDRVSYSNQPQHF
- | TRBJ1-4 | TRBV6-5 | - | TGTGCCAGCAGTGCGGGGGGGCCTGGTGAAAAACTGTTTTTT | CASSAGGPGEKLFF
- | TRBJ1-1 | TRBV19 | many | TGTGCCAGTAGTGTGGGTAGAGGTGTGGGGGTGAACACTGAAGCTTTCTTT | CASSVGRGVGVNTEAFF
- | TRBJ1-1 | TRBV12-3/TRBV12-4 | - | TGTGCCAGCCTCTTGGAGGGCCGGAACACTGAAGCTTTCTTT | CASLLEGRNTEAFF